A few counts support the clone carrying this T cell receptor beta chain. What it binds is unknown. These data come from a study of T cells in Graves' hyperthyroidism and ophthalmopathy. Findings of the study overall: Among thyroid clonotypes expanded above 0.001, most also appeared in blood.

From RNA transcripts, TCR beta CDR3 regions were amplified. HTBI primers were employed in a first-round RT-PCR of the TCR CDR3. TCRdb reprocessed the multiplex PCR reads with MiXCR, giving one entry per CDR3 protein. The sample records more than 550,000 distinct CDR3 sequences, roughly 17% being singletons. Germline CDR1 is GTSNPN and CDR2 is SVGIG (reference sequence). The CDR3 runs 13 residues. V lost 2 bases to trimming and J lost 4 bases, with 9 bases between them. This rearrangement joins TRBV30 to TRBJ2-1, with D unclear. The material sequenced was blood. This clonotype was sampled from a man aged 45-60 years with Graves' hyperthyroidism. This CDR3 is CAWSILGYNEQFF. The CDR3 DNA sequence: TGTGCCTGGAGTATTTTGGGGTACAATGAGCAGTTCTTC.